A single sample is the source of the 25 T cell receptor beta chains below, sequenced in a study of response to subunit inactivated influenza vaccine. Via MiXCR, TCRdb re-called the RT-PCR reads, giving one row per CDR3 protein. The table shows hundreds of thousands of distinct CDR3 sequences, with less than 15% occurring only once. The source was PBMCs from blood, collected around 15 days before vaccination. The receptors were gathered from a man aged 50 to 60 who received an inactivated influenza vaccine.

The chain uses TRBV6-2 or TRBV6-3 and TRBJ2-7; D is perhaps TRBD2 (6 bases). V was cut by 2 bases and J by 3 bases, with 14 bases left in between. CDR3 size: 15 residues. Per the germline V gene, CDR1 is MNHEY and CDR2 is SVGEGT. The CDR3 spells CASSYTLAGYYEQYF. The CDR3 nucleotides are TGTGCCAGCAGTTACACTTTGGCGGGATACTACGAGCAGTACTTC.

The gene calls are TRBV15 and TRBJ2-5; no clear D gene. CDR1 is LNHNV and CDR2 is YYDKDF in the germline V gene (reference sequence). V gave up 3 bases and J gave up 4 bases, with 12 bases separating them. The CDR3 runs 14 residues. The CDR3 sequence is CATSSRALRETQYF. CDR3 coding DNA: TGTGCCACCAGCAGCCGGGCCTTACGAGAGACCCAGTACTTC.

In its sample, this clonotype was seen a few times. The chain has TRBV12-3 or TRBV12-4 and TRBJ2-3, with D possibly TRBD1 on 6 matching bases. Deletions cut 3 bases from V and 2 bases from J, with 12 bases between. This CDR3 is 15 amino acids long. CDR3 residues: CASSFSDRYTDTQYF. The CDR3 DNA follows: TGTGCCAGCAGTTTCTCGGACAGATACACAGATACGCAGTATTTT.

The V gene is TRBV6-1, the J gene TRBJ1-1, with D perhaps TRBD1 (5 bases). Germline loops: CDR1 MNHNS, CDR2 SASEGT. There are 16 residues in the CDR3. Trimming removed 2 bases from V and 5 bases from J, with 18 bases in between. The CDR3 protein is CASSETLGRGVTEAFF. The CDR3 DNA follows: TGTGCCAGCAGTGAAACCCTCGGGAGGGGAGTTACTGAAGCTTTCTTT.

V gene TRBV12-3 or TRBV12-4 combines with J gene TRBJ2-7, with TRBD1 matching over 7 bases. This CDR3 spans 15 amino acids. V gave up 5 bases and J gave up 7 bases; unmatched junction bases: 14. CDR3 coding DNA: TGTGCCAGCAGTCCCTCGACAGGGCTCCCGCGGGAGCAGTACTTC. It translates to CASSPSTGLPREQYF.

The table lists this clonotype with a few counts. J is TRBJ2-2 and V is TRBV12-3 or TRBV12-4; D ambiguous. CDR3 length: 14 residues. The V gene lost 2 bases and the J gene lost 7 bases, with 11 bases spanning the gap. The CDR3, as DNA: TGTGCCAGCAGTTTAATGGGGTCGGTCGGGGAGCTGTTTTTT. Translating it yields CASSLMGSVGELFF.

The V gene is TRBV2, the J gene TRBJ2-7; 8 bases align to TRBD1. CDR1 and CDR2 from the germline V gene are SNHLY and FYNNEI. The CDR3 runs 14 residues. J gave up 2 bases and V 6 bases, and 6 bases lay outside the gene matches. The CDR3 loop is CASSDRGRAYEQYF. For the CDR3, the DNA is TGTGCCAGCAGCGACAGGGGTAGGGCCTACGAGCAGTACTTC.

This clonotype has at least ten counts. The chain carries TRBV27 and TRBJ1-4, with 11 bases aligning to TRBD1. The CDR3 has 14 amino acids. CDR1 is MNHEY, CDR2 SMNVEV, per germline (reference sequence). V trimming: 6 bases; J trimming: 11 bases; junction bases outside the gene matches: 8. The CDR3 sequence: CASRILRDRGKLFF. The CDR3 region has the DNA TGTGCCAGCAGGATACTACGGGACAGGGGGAAACTGTTTTTT.

The chain recombines TRBV6-2 or TRBV6-3 with TRBJ2-7; 9 nucleotides match TRBD2. The CDR3 sequence is 14 residues long. The germline V gene has CDR1 MNHEY and CDR2 SVGEGT. The V segment lost 6 bases and the J segment 1 base; nucleotides outside the gene matches: 4. CDR3 loop: CASRMTSGSYEQYF. CDR3 DNA sequence: TGTGCCAGCAGGATGACTAGCGGATCCTACGAGCAGTACTTC.

This clonotype came up a few times. CDR3 nucleotides: TGTGCCAGCAGCCCTAGCCACAACATTCAAGAGACCCAGTACTTC. This sequence encodes CASSPSHNIQETQYF. This chain links TRBV7-2 with TRBJ2-5; tentative D call: TRBD2 (5 bases). The ends were cut back, 5 bases at V and 2 bases at J, with 15 bases in the middle. This CDR3 has 15 amino acids. Germline V gene lookup returns CDR1 SGHTA and CDR2 FQGNSA.

The genes are TRBV20-1 and TRBJ1-5; D is unclear. Trimming removed 3 bases from V and 5 bases from J, with 14 bases in between. The CDR3 has 14 amino acids. Germline values: CDR1 DFQATT, CDR2 SNEGSKA (reference sequence). CDR3 amino acids: CSASPAREDQPQHF. For the CDR3, the DNA is TGCAGTGCTAGCCCCGCAAGAGAAGATCAGCCCCAGCATTTT.

This clonotype was observed a handful of times. The V and J genes are TRBV3-1 and TRBJ2-5; 8 bases match TRBD2. Looked up from germline, CDR1 is LGHDT and CDR2 is YNNKEL (reference sequence). V shed 2 bases and J 2 bases; nucleotides not matched to a gene: 7. The CDR3 contains 16 residues. CDR3 protein: CASSQHSSGRQETQYF. The CDR3 nucleotides are TGTGCCAGCAGCCAACACTCAAGCGGGAGACAAGAGACCCAGTACTTC.

This clonotype was seen at least ten times. The gene calls are TRBV5-5 and TRBJ1-1, with D perhaps matching TRBD1 (5 bases). The V gene lost 0 bases and the J gene lost 3 bases, with 9 bases spanning the gap. The CDR3 covers 14 residues. Germline values: CDR1 SGHKS, CDR2 YYEKEE (reference sequence). CDR3 sequence: CASSLEARDTEAFF. CDR3 bases: TGTGCCAGCAGCTTGGAGGCCAGGGACACTGAAGCTTTCTTT.

The V and J genes are TRBV29-1 and TRBJ2-7; 10 nucleotides align to TRBD1. V dropped 4 bases and J dropped 2; count of bases not matched to a gene: 2. The CDR3 contains 13 residues. CDR1 is SQVTM, CDR2 ANQGSEA, per germline. DNA for the CDR3: TGCAGCGTTGCCGGGACAGGGGCCTACGAGCAGTACTTC. Translated, it gives CSVAGTGAYEQYF.

V and J are TRBV28 and TRBJ2-5, with 9 bases lining up with TRBD1. The CDR3 runs to 16 residues. Germline V gives CDR1 MDHEN, CDR2 SYDVKM. Trimming removed 4 bases from V and 2 bases from J; junction bases left unmatched: 8. Here the CDR3 reads CASSSTGTGIQETQYF. CDR3 in DNA: TGTGCCAGCAGTTCGACCGGGACAGGGATTCAAGAGACCCAGTACTTC.

In its sample, this clonotype was seen a few times. This chain uses TRBV29-1 with TRBJ2-6; 9 bases line up with TRBD1. The junction had 8 bases not matched to a gene; V was cut back by 2 bases and J by 0 bases. Germline V gene data show CDR1 as SQVTM and CDR2 as ANQGSEA. This CDR3 spans 18 amino acids. The CDR3 loop reads CSVEFFPGQGSGANVLTF. In nucleotides, the CDR3 is TGCAGCGTTGAATTCTTCCCGGGACAGGGCTCTGGGGCCAACGTCCTGACTTTC.

In its sample, this clonotype was seen many times. The J gene is TRBJ2-1, the V gene TRBV7-8; no clear D. The CDR3 contains 16 residues. Trimming left V 2 bases short and J 7 bases short, with 18 bases between. CDR1 is SGHVS, CDR2 FQNEAQ, per germline. The CDR3 reads CASSLRIDSSWNEQFF. DNA of the CDR3: TGTGCCAGCAGCTTAAGAATCGACTCCTCTTGGAATGAGCAGTTCTTC.

This rearrangement joins TRBV12-3 or TRBV12-4 to TRBJ2-2, with a weak D call TRBD2 (6 bases). This CDR3 has 14 amino acids. Trimming removed 6 bases from V and 5 bases from J, with 13 bases in between. The CDR3 is CASSRPGVTGELFF. The CDR3 bases are TGTGCCAGCAGCCGACCGGGAGTGACCGGGGAGCTGTTTTTT.

This clonotype has a handful of counts. This chain uses TRBV3-1 with TRBJ2-1; perhaps TRBD2 as D (6 bases). This CDR3 has 15 residues. Trimming stripped 4 bases from V and 8 bases from J, with 18 bases between. Germline V gene lookup returns CDR1 LGHDT and CDR2 YNNKEL (reference sequence). For the CDR3, the DNA is TGTGCCAGCAGCCTCCGAGCAGGAGGGTACGATGAGCAGTTCTTC. It specifies CASSLRAGGYDEQFF.

The V and J genes are TRBV4-3 and TRBJ2-3, with 7 bases aligning to TRBD2. The ends lost 1 base at V and 5 bases at J; junction bases unmatched: 9. The CDR3 extends over 16 amino acids. CDR1 and CDR2 (germline): LGHNA, YSLEER. The CDR3 loop is CASSQASGVVRDTQYF. The CDR3 region has the DNA TGCGCCAGCAGCCAAGCTAGCGGAGTGGTAAGAGATACGCAGTATTTT.

This clonotype was observed a handful of times. The gene calls are TRBV12-3 or TRBV12-4 and TRBJ2-5; D remains unclear. Trimming pared 3 bases from V and 2 bases from J, leaving 10 bases between. The CDR3 has 14 residues. The CDR3 is CASSLQSWQETQYF. CDR3 DNA sequence: TGTGCCAGCAGTTTGCAGAGTTGGCAAGAGACCCAGTACTTC.

Ten or more counts support this clonotype. The chain links TRBV5-1 to TRBJ2-1; possibly TRBD2 for D (6 bases). The CDR3 extends over 13 amino acids. V was cut by 4 bases and J by 8 bases, with 13 bases left in between. Per the germline V gene, CDR1 is SGHRS and CDR2 is YFSETQ. The CDR3 DNA follows: TGCGCCAGCAGCCCCGGGGCGGGGCATGAGCAGTTCTTC. Translation: CASSPGAGHEQFF.

This clonotype was picked up many times. The CDR3 nucleotides are TGCGCCAGCCGGGACCGAGCCTACGAGCAGTACTTC. It translates to CASRDRAYEQYF. The rearrangement links TRBV5-1 to TRBJ2-7; D may correspond to TRBD1 or TRBD2 (5 bases each). This CDR3 has 12 amino acids. V was cut by 7 bases and J by 2 bases, with 10 bases left in between. Germline-derived CDR1 and CDR2 are SGHRS and YFSETQ.

The J gene is TRBJ2-3, the V gene TRBV28, with 9 bases that match TRBD2. From germline, CDR1 is MDHEN and CDR2 SYDVKM. Trimming removed 4 bases from V and 0 bases from J; junction bases left unmatched: 5. This CDR3 has 16 amino acids. CDR3 protein: CASSSLAGKSTDTQYF. The CDR3 region has the DNA TGTGCCAGCAGTTCACTAGCGGGTAAAAGCACAGATACGCAGTATTTT.

This clonotype was observed a few times. V gene TRBV5-6 combines with J gene TRBJ2-1; TRBD2 matches at 9 bases. This CDR3 is 16 amino acids long. Germline CDR1 SGHDT, CDR2 YYEEEE. The ends lost 0 bases at V and 8 bases at J; junction bases unmatched: 9. CDR3 region: CASSLELAGMGDEQFF. CDR3 coding DNA: TGTGCCAGCAGCTTGGAGCTAGCGGGAATGGGGGATGAGCAGTTCTTC.